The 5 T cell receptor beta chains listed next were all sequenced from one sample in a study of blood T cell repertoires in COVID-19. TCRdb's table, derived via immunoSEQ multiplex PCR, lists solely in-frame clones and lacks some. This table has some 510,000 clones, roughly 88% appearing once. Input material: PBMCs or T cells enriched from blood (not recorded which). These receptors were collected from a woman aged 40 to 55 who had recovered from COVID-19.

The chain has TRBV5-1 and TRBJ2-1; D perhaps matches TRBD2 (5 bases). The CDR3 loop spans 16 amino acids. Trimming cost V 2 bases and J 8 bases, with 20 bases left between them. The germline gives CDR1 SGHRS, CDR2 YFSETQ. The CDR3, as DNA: TGCGCCAGCAGCTTCCTCACGGACCGCACGAGGGATGAGCAGTTCTTC. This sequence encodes CASSFLTDRTRDEQFF.

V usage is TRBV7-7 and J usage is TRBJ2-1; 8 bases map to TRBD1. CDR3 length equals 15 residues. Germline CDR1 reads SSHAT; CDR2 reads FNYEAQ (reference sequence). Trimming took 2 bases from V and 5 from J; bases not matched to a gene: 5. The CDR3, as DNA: TGTGCCAGCAGCTTAAGTTACAGGGGGGACAATGAGCAGTTCTTC. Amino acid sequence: CASSLSYRGDNEQFF.

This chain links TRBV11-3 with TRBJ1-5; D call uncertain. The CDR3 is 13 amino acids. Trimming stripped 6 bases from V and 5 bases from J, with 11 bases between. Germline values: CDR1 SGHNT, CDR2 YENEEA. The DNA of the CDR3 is TGTGCCAGCAGTTTTAGGAGGGATCAGCCCCAGCATTTT. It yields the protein CASSFRRDQPQHF.

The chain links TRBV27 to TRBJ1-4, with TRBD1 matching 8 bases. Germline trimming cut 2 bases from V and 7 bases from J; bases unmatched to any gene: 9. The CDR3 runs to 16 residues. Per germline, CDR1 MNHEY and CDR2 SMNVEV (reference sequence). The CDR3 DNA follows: TGTGCCAGCAGTTTACCCAACCCAGGGGGCGCTGAAAAACTGTTTTTT. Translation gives CASSLPNPGGAEKLFF.

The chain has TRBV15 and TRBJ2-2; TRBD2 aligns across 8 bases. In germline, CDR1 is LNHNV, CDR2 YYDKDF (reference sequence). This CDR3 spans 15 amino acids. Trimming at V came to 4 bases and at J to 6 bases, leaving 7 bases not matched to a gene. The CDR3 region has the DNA TGTGCCACCAGCATAAGCGGGAGTAATCCCGGGGAGCTGTTTTTT. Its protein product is CATSISGSNPGELFF.